Below, 25 T cell receptor beta chains from the same sample are listed, as sequenced in a study of blood T cell repertoires in COVID-19. The assay was immunoSEQ multiplex PCR, and TCRdb's table has in-frame clones only and misses some. Among some 220,000 clones listed, approximately 78% were seen once. Sample: peripheral blood. Every receptor here comes from a woman between 65 and 79 years old with COVID-19, enrolled during active disease.

The chain joins TRBV15 to TRBJ1-5, with a weak D call TRBD1 (5 bases). The germline V gene encodes CDR1 LNHNV and CDR2 YYDKDF (reference sequence). The V end lost 0 bases, the J end lost 7 bases, and 7 bases lay between the germline ends. The CDR3 sequence is 13 residues long. CDR3: CATSRDRGQPQHF. DNA for the CDR3: TGTGCCACCAGCAGAGATAGGGGACAGCCCCAGCATTTT.

The chain has TRBV5-1 and TRBJ2-7, with 9 bases matching TRBD1. V shed 2 bases and J 3 bases; nucleotides not matched to a gene: 3. The germline gives CDR1 SGHRS, CDR2 YFSETQ. This CDR3 spans 14 amino acids. The CDR3 is CASSLQGAVYEQYF. DNA of the CDR3: TGCGCCAGCAGCTTACAGGGGGCTGTCTACGAGCAGTACTTC.

This chain joins TRBV5-1 and TRBJ2-3, with 12 bases matching TRBD1. The CDR3 is 18 amino acids. Per the germline V gene, CDR1 is SGHRS and CDR2 is YFSETQ. After removal of 4 bases from V and 5 bases from J, the junction contained 14 bases not matched to a gene. CDR3 protein: CASSPTAWGQGARDTQYF. As DNA, the CDR3 is TGCGCCAGCAGCCCGACCGCGTGGGGACAGGGGGCGCGAGATACGCAGTATTTT.

This clone came up once. This chain joins TRBV28 and TRBJ1-6; no clear D gene. Germline CDR1 reads MDHEN; CDR2 reads SYDVKM. The CDR3 consists of 16 residues. Trimming cost V 4 bases and J 0 bases, with 10 bases left between them. The CDR3 reads CASSSFESSYNSPLHF. CDR3 DNA: TGTGCCAGCAGTTCCTTCGAGAGCTCCTATAATTCACCCCTCCACTTT.

J is TRBJ2-3 and V is TRBV9, with D unclear. CDR3 size: 14 residues. V lost 4 bases and J 6 bases, leaving 15 bases between the germline ends. Germline assignment: CDR1 SGDLS and CDR2 YYNGEE. CDR3 DNA: TGTGCCAGCAGCCCCTCCCAGGTTGGGGATACGCAGTATTTT. Amino acid sequence: CASSPSQVGDTQYF.

This chain connects TRBV5-1 to TRBJ1-3; 7 positions match TRBD1. The CDR3 consists of 15 residues. The J segment lost 0 bases and the V segment lost 4 bases, leaving 4 bases of the junction unmatched. Per germline, CDR1 SGHRS and CDR2 YFSETQ. CDR3 protein: CASSTQGGSGNTIYF. The CDR3 DNA sequence: TGCGCCAGCAGCACCCAGGGGGGCTCTGGAAACACCATATATTTT.

The chain joins TRBV2 to TRBJ2-7; 10 nucleotides match TRBD2. Germline CDR1 reads SNHLY; CDR2 reads FYNNEI. Unmatched junction bases numbered 2, after V lost 4 bases and J lost 2 bases. This CDR3 spans 14 amino acids. The CDR3: CASSALAGPYEQYF. DNA for the CDR3: TGTGCCAGCAGTGCACTAGCGGGGCCCTACGAGCAGTACTTC.

The chain has TRBV7-9 and TRBJ2-1; 10 bases align to TRBD2. The CDR3 loop spans 18 amino acids. Germline CDR1 is SEHNR and CDR2 is FQNEAQ (reference sequence). V was pared by 2 bases and J by 9 bases, with 16 bases of the junction left unmatched. Here the CDR3 reads CASSLWRMRTSGGGEQFF. DNA of the CDR3: TGTGCCAGCAGCTTATGGCGGATGAGGACTAGCGGAGGGGGTGAGCAGTTCTTC.

The V gene is TRBV7-9, the J gene TRBJ2-5; the match to TRBD2 covers 14 bases. The CDR3 is 16 residues long. The ends lost 5 bases at V and 5 bases at J; junction bases unmatched: 7. Germline V CDR1 and CDR2: SEHNR, FQNEAQ (reference sequence). CDR3 sequence reads: CASSPRLAGGPETQYF. CDR3 sequence (DNA): TGTGCCAGCAGCCCGCGACTAGCGGGAGGGCCCGAGACCCAGTACTTC.

This clone was recorded only once. This CDR3 is also generated by other DNA sequences in the sample. DNA of the CDR3: TGTGCCAGCAGCTCCGGACAGAACACTGAAGCTTTCTTT. It yields the protein CASSSGQNTEAFF. This chain joins TRBV7-2 and TRBJ1-1, with a possible D match to TRBD1 (5 bases). This CDR3 spans 13 amino acids. V shed 4 bases and J shed 1 base, with 7 bases lying between them. CDR1 is SGHTA, CDR2 FQGNSA, per germline.

This chain connects TRBV3-1 (or the pseudogene TRBV3-2) to TRBJ1-4; D is perhaps TRBD1 (5 bases). CDR1 is LGHDT, CDR2 YNNKEL, per germline (reference sequence). V was pared by 4 bases and J by 6 bases, with 21 bases between. The CDR3 consists of 17 residues. CDR3 amino acids: CASSLTGPIDLDEKLFF. The CDR3 nucleotides read TGTGCCAGCAGCCTTACAGGCCCGATCGACCTAGATGAAAAACTGTTTTTT.

A single count supports this clone. The J gene is TRBJ2-3, the V gene TRBV4-3; a weak D match, TRBD1 (5 bases). The CDR3 is made up of 14 amino acids. The ends were cut back, 4 bases at V and 4 bases at J, with 12 bases in the middle. Germline values: CDR1 LGHNA, CDR2 YSLEER. CDR3 sequence (DNA): TGCGCCAGCAGCCCCAGTGGCAGGGCAGATACGCAGTATTTT. This translates into CASSPSGRADTQYF.

The rearrangement uses TRBV24-1 and TRBJ2-5, with 10 bases aligning to TRBD2. The V and J ends lost 3 bases and 6 bases, in that order; junction bases with no gene match: 6. This CDR3 contains 15 residues. Germline V gives CDR1 KGHDR, CDR2 SFDVKD. The CDR3: CATSDPASGSQTQYF. For the CDR3, the DNA is TGTGCCACCAGTGATCCTGCTAGCGGGAGTCAGACCCAGTACTTC.

The CDR3 sequence is CASSNQQGRRDQPQHF. The DNA for the CDR3 is TGTGCCAGTAGTAACCAGCAGGGACGGAGGGATCAGCCCCAGCATTTT. The chain carries TRBV19 and TRBJ1-5, with a possible D match to TRBD1 (5 bases). Germline assignment: CDR1 LNHDA and CDR2 SQIVND (reference sequence). V was shortened by 4 bases and J by 5 bases, with 18 bases between the two germline ends. This CDR3 has 16 amino acids.

The V gene is TRBV5-1, the J gene TRBJ2-5, with 10 nucleotides matching TRBD2. CDR3 length: 14 residues. The V segment lost 4 bases and the J segment 4 bases; nucleotides outside the gene matches: 4. The germline gives CDR1 SGHRS, CDR2 YFSETQ. CDR3 sequence reads: CASSPGTSVETQYF. The DNA for the CDR3 is TGCGCCAGCAGCCCCGGGACTAGCGTAGAGACCCAGTACTTC.

This clone showed up just a few times. The J gene is TRBJ2-6, the V gene TRBV10-3; 7 positions agree with TRBD2. The CDR3 length is 13 residues. Germline V gene data show CDR1 as ENHRY and CDR2 as SYGVKD. V lost 2 bases, J lost 10 bases, and 2 bases stayed unmatched. For the CDR3, the DNA is TGTGCCATCAGTGAGGCCGGGGGGAACGTCCTGACTTTC. It is translated as CAISEAGGNVLTF.

The chain carries TRBV7-8 and TRBJ2-1; 13 bases match TRBD2. The trim removed 5 bases at V and 4 bases at J, leaving 5 bases unmatched. The germline gives CDR1 SGHVS, CDR2 FQNEAQ. This CDR3 is 16 amino acids long. CDR3 residues: CASSARTSGGYNEQFF. CDR3 nucleotide sequence: TGTGCCAGCAGCGCTAGGACTAGCGGGGGTTACAATGAGCAGTTCTTC.

The V and J genes are TRBV27 and TRBJ1-2, with 7 nucleotides matching TRBD1. The CDR3 extends over 13 amino acids. Germline assignment: CDR1 MNHEY and CDR2 SMNVEV (reference sequence). The V and J ends lost 5 bases and 5 bases, in that order; junction bases with no gene match: 5. The CDR3 reads CASSPTGNYGYTF. DNA for the CDR3: TGTGCCAGCAGTCCGACAGGGAATTATGGCTACACCTTC.

V is TRBV5-4 and J is TRBJ2-1; D is unresolved. This CDR3 is built from 14 residues. CDR1 is SGHNT and CDR2 is YYREEE in the germline V gene (reference sequence). Trimming took off 1 base at V and 3 bases at J, with 8 bases between the two ends. The DNA of the CDR3 is TGTGCCAGCAGCTTGAGTCAGTACTACAATGAGCAGTTCTTC. Amino acids: CASSLSQYYNEQFF.

This chain uses TRBV3-1 (or the pseudogene TRBV3-2) with TRBJ1-3, with 7 bases matching TRBD1. The germline gives CDR1 LGHDT, CDR2 YNNKEL (reference sequence). The CDR3 consists of 16 residues. V shed 0 bases, J shed 4 bases, and the junction held 6 bases outside the gene matches. The CDR3 DNA reads as TGTGCCAGCAGCCAAGAAGCCGACAGGGCAGGAAACACCATATATTTT. This sequence encodes CASSQEADRAGNTIYF.

V gene TRBV7-8 combines with J gene TRBJ1-5; TRBD1 matches at 7 bases. This CDR3 is built from 15 residues. Germline values: CDR1 SGHVS, CDR2 FQNEAQ. V trimming: 1 base; J trimming: 1 base; junction bases outside the gene matches: 1. CDR3 protein: CASSLVGGSNQPQHF. The CDR3 bases are TGTGCCAGCAGCTTAGTAGGGGGCAGCAATCAGCCCCAGCATTTT. Based on the CDR3 plus reference TRBV7-8 and TRBJ1-5, the full variable domain is GAGVSQSPRYKVAKRGQDVALRCDPISGHVSLFWYQQALGQGPEFLTYFQNEAQLDKSGLPSDRFFAERPEGSVSTLKIQRTQQEDSAVYLCASSLVGGSNQPQHFGDGTRLSIL.

The genes are TRBV6-6 and TRBJ1-2, with 7 positions matching TRBD1. V was pared by 7 bases and J by 8 bases, with 10 bases of the junction left unmatched. CDR3 size: 13 residues. The V gene's germline CDR1 is MNHNY and CDR2 SVGAGI (reference sequence). In DNA form, the CDR3 reads TGTGCCAGCATACAGGGGAAAGGTGGGGGCTACACCTTC. It yields the protein CASIQGKGGGYTF.

The chain uses TRBV5-1 and TRBJ2-1; 8 bases line up with TRBD1. Trimming removed 0 bases from V and 6 bases from J; junction bases left unmatched: 2. This CDR3 is 14 amino acids long. Germline loops: CDR1 SGHRS, CDR2 YFSETQ. The chain's CDR3 is CASSLEDRVNEQFF. The CDR3 DNA sequence: TGCGCCAGCAGCTTGGAGGACAGGGTCAATGAGCAGTTCTTC.

The chain couples TRBV27 to TRBJ2-6; TRBD1 might be the D (5 bases). CDR1 MNHEY and CDR2 SMNVEV come from the germline V gene (reference sequence). Between the trimmed V and J ends, which lost 5 bases and 4 bases, there was a span of 18 bases. The CDR3 spans 17 residues. As DNA, the CDR3 is TGTGCCAGCAGTCCCAGGGCAGGCCCGGGCGGGGCCAACGTCCTGACTTTC. This sequence encodes CASSPRAGPGGANVLTF.

The CDR3 sequence: CASSSGSTPQHF. DNA for the CDR3: TGTGCCAGCAGTTCGGGATCCACGCCCCAGCATTTT. V usage is TRBV28 and J usage is TRBJ1-5; D gene ambiguous. The CDR3 is made up of 12 amino acids. The germline V gene encodes CDR1 MDHEN and CDR2 SYDVKM. Trimming took off 4 bases at V and 9 bases at J, with 10 bases between the two ends.